These T cell receptor beta chains were read from a single sample in a study of vaccination and CD4 T cells after COVID-19. TCRdb reprocessed the PCR reads with MiXCR, giving one entry per CDR3 protein. The sample yields roughly 10,000 distinct CDR3 sequences, 66% seen once. What these receptors recognize is not known. What was sequenced was CD4+ T cells from blood, cultured in vitro. The receptors originated from a human donor who had recovered from COVID-19. Each CDR3 is given with its conserved first and last residue. The D gene is left open where the match is weak. The size field is filled for only some rows; it gives once, few, many or a size class.

>TRBJ1-5|TRBD1|TRBV19|few
CASTPTGVSNQPQHF
TGTGCCAGTACACCGACAGGGGTTAGCAATCAGCCCCAGCATTTT
>TRBJ1-1|.|TRBV12-3/TRBV12-4|.
CASSLLEVYTEAFF
TGTGCCAGCAGTTTATTAGAGGTTTACACTGAAGCTTTCTTT
>TRBJ1-2|TRBD1|TRBV19|.
CASSLPRTGLGYTF
TGTGCCAGTAGTCTCCCCAGGACAGGTCTGGGCTACACCTTC
>TRBJ2-3|TRBD2|TRBV6-1|.
CASSERRGGYTDTQYF
TGTGCCAGCAGTGAACGCCGCGGGGGGTACACAGATACGCAGTATTTT
>TRBJ2-7|.|TRBV27|.
CASSLERAAISYEQYF
TGTGCCAGCAGTCTAGAAAGGGCAGCTATCTCCTACGAGCAGTACTTC
>TRBJ1-3|.|TRBV6-5|once
CASSYGFSGNTIYF
TGTGCCAGCAGTTACGGGTTCTCTGGAAACACCATATATTTT
>TRBJ1-2|.|TRBV4-1|.
CASSQVRPTSRGYTF
TGCGCCAGCAGCCAAGTCCGCCCGACGTCTCGAGGCTACACCTTC
>TRBJ2-7|TRBD1|TRBV5-1|.
CASSLWGWTGGDYEQYF
TGCGCCAGCAGCTTGTGGGGATGGACAGGGGGAGACTACGAGCAGTACTTC
>TRBJ2-2|.|TRBV27|.
CASADSHRTYTGELFF
TGTGCCAGCGCTGACAGCCATCGGACCTACACCGGGGAGCTGTTTTTT
>TRBJ1-6|.|TRBV5-1|.
CASSLALRDLNSPLHF
TGCGCCAGCAGCTTGGCCCTCCGGGACCTGAATTCACCCCTCCACTTT
>TRBJ2-3|.|TRBV11-3|.
CASSLAYSRSGRSTDTQYF
TGTGCCAGCAGCTTAGCTTACTCCAGGTCTGGGCGGTCGACAGATACGCAGTATTTT
>TRBJ1-1|.|TRBV6-1|.
CASSAAGGGNTEAFF
TGTGCCAGCAGTGCCGCAGGAGGGGGGAACACTGAAGCTTTCTTT
>TRBJ1-1|TRBD1|TRBV19|.
CASTRGQVATEAFF
TGTGCCAGTACCAGAGGACAGGTTGCCACTGAAGCTTTCTTT
>TRBJ1-5|.|TRBV2|few
CASSEWSGNQPQHF
TGTGCCAGCAGTGAATGGTCAGGCAATCAGCCCCAGCATTTT
>TRBJ1-4|.|TRBV30|.
CAWRSKTTWRVTPGGKLFF
TGTGCCTGGAGATCTAAAACAACCTGGAGGGTCACCCCTGGCGGAAAACTGTTTTTT
>TRBJ2-3|TRBD2|TRBV7-2|.
CASSRTSGGADTQYF
TGTGCCAGCAGCCGGACTAGCGGGGGGGCAGATACGCAGTATTTT
>TRBJ2-3|TRBD1|TRBV7-3|.
CASSLFGTGSTDTQYF
TGTGCCAGCAGCTTATTCGGGACAGGGAGCACAGATACGCAGTATTTT
>TRBJ1-3|.|TRBV7-2|few
CASSLAGAWGNTIYF
TGTGCCAGCAGCTTAGCGGGGGCATGGGGAAACACCATATATTTT
>TRBJ1-2|.|TRBV29-1|.
CSVGDEMHGYTF
TGCAGCGTTGGGGACGAGATGCATGGCTACACCTTC
>TRBJ2-5|.|TRBV30|.
CAWSTSDLQETQYF
TGTGCCTGGAGTACTTCGGACCTGCAAGAGACCCAGTACTTC
>TRBJ1-6|.|TRBV7-3|.
CASSLSSGPNSPLHF
TGTGCCAGCAGCTTATCATCAGGACCTAATTCACCCCTCCACTTT
>TRBJ1-6|TRBD1|TRBV6-1|.
CASSDGQGRTYNSPLHF
TGTGCCAGCAGTGATGGACAGGGAAGGACCTATAATTCACCCCTCCACTTT
>TRBJ2-1|.|TRBV20-1|.
CSARGAQHRLTYNEQFF
TGCAGTGCTAGGGGGGCCCAACATCGCCTCACCTACAATGAGCAGTTCTTC
>TRBJ2-4|.|TRBV6-1|.
CATGEPGVNIQYF
TGTGCCACCGGGGAACCGGGGGTGAACATTCAGTACTTC
>TRBJ1-2|TRBD1|TRBV20-1|.
CSASGTGFAYGYTF
TGCAGTGCTAGCGGGACAGGGTTCGCCTATGGCTACACCTTC
>TRBJ1-4|.|TRBV12-3/TRBV12-4|.
CASSLSNRVDERLFF
TGTGCCAGCAGTTTGAGCAACAGAGTAGATGAAAGACTGTTTTTT
>TRBJ2-1|.|TRBV7-3|few
CASRRGGFYNEQFF
TGTGCCAGCAGGAGGGGGGGCTTCTATAATGAGCAGTTCTTC
>TRBJ2-3|TRBD1|TRBV10-3|.
CAISESSRGQVDTQYF
TGTGCCATCAGTGAGTCGTCGAGGGGACAGGTAGATACGCAGTATTTT
>TRBJ1-5|.|TRBV29-1|.
CSVEGGDNQPQHF
TGCAGCGTTGAGGGAGGGGACAATCAGCCCCAGCATTTT
>TRBJ1-5|.|TRBV21-1|.
CASSKGHRDGDQPQHF
TGTGCCAGCAGCAAGGGACACCGGGACGGAGATCAGCCCCAGCATTTT
>TRBJ1-2|.|TRBV30|.
CACEGQHNYGYTF
TGTGCCTGCGAGGGCCAACACAACTATGGCTACACCTTC
>TRBJ2-1|TRBD2|TRBV7-3|few
CASSLLLAGGGKDEQFF
TGTGCCAGCAGCTTACTACTAGCGGGGGGGGGTAAGGATGAGCAGTTCTTC
>TRBJ2-6|.|TRBV6-2/TRBV6-3|.
CASSQQGSGANVLTF
TGTGCCAGCAGTCAACAGGGCTCTGGGGCCAACGTCCTGACTTTC